This T cell receptor (beta chain) was observed in a study of stem cell transplantation in POMP-related autoinflammatory disease. As for the study in general: CD8+ T cells were low and CD4+ cells naive-skewed before transplant. Through one year post-transplant, neutrophils and platelets were 100% of graft donor origin.

Notes on this clone: Antigen unknown.

Assay: immunoSEQ multiplex PCR; the TCRdb copy retains only in-frame clones and omits some. Among tens of thousands of clones, approximately 91% were seen once, and the ten largest hold about 0.66%. V was shortened by 1 base and J by 2 bases, with 10 bases between the two germline ends. Germline V gene data show CDR1 as SGHNT and CDR2 as YYREEE (reference sequence). There are 14 residues in the CDR3. Findings of the study overall: A trend toward lower repertoire diversity and greater clonality appeared in every analyzed T-cell subset of PRAID patients.

This TCR derives from a human patient with POMP-related autoinflammation and immune dysregulation (PRAID). Certain T cells may be donor cells from the graft. V is TRBV5-4 and J is TRBJ2-7; D is unclear. The sample consisted of CD4+ T cells from PBMCs, taken after stem cell transplantation. CDR3 in amino acids: CASSLLSSPYEQYV. DNA of the CDR3: TGTGCCAGCAGCTTGCTGTCATCACCCTACGAGCAGTACGTC.